A selection of T cell receptor beta chains follows, all from one sample in a study of metastatic and nonmetastatic thyroid tumors. TCRdb re-clonotyped the PCR reads through MiXCR. The sample gives roughly 90,000 clones, under 15% of which show up once; 3.6% is in the top ten. The material sequenced was blood. These receptors were taken from a female donor with papillary thyroid cancer or a benign thyroid nodule (not recorded which). Some clones in this sample may be carry-over from other donors' samples. CDR3s include the opening cysteine and the closing phenylalanine or tryptophan. The order of the fields is V gene, clone size, J gene, D gene, CDR3 protein, CDR3 DNA. D genes are given only for firm matches. Clone size is given for some rows only: seen once, a few or many times, or a class if the clone is expanded.

TRBV5-4,many,TRBJ1-2,TRBD1,CASSSGQKVYGYTF,TGTGCCAGCAGCTCGGGACAGAAGGTCTATGGCTACACCTTC
TRBV7-8,many,TRBJ2-2,-,CASSLVGQSGISTGELFF,TGTGCCAGCAGCTTAGTAGGACAGTCGGGGATTAGCACCGGGGAGCTGTTTTTT
TRBV3-1,many,TRBJ1-4,-,CASSQGSGANEKLFF,TGTGCCAGCAGCCAAGGGTCAGGGGCCAATGAAAAACTGTTTTTT
TRBV19,-,TRBJ1-5,TRBD1,CASSIAGGQNHPQHF,TGTGCCAGTAGTATAGCAGGGGGGCAGAATCATCCTCAGCATTTT
TRBV30,many,TRBJ2-7,-,CAWSSGYEQYF,TGTGCCTGGAGTTCAGGGTACGAGCAGTACTTC
TRBV30,many,TRBJ2-2,-,CAWRDPGADTGELFF,TGTGCCTGGAGAGACCCTGGGGCAGACACCGGGGAGCTGTTTTTT
TRBV6-1,-,TRBJ2-7,-,CASSEAEGPHEQYF,TGTGCCAGCAGTGAAGCGGAGGGTCCCCACGAGCAGTACTTC
TRBV4-2,-,TRBJ2-4,-,CASSRGGGNIQYF,TGTGCCAGCAGCAGAGGAGGGGGAAACATTCAGTACTTC
TRBV6-4,many,TRBJ2-3,-,CASRAGGTDTQYF,TGTGCCAGCAGGGCTGGGGGCACAGATACGCAGTATTTT
TRBV5-6,-,TRBJ2-3,-,CASSLLSPTYTQYF,TGTGCCAGCAGCTTGTTGTCCCCGACTTATACGCAGTATTTT
TRBV7-2,-,TRBJ1-2,TRBD1,CASRVDREVYGYTF,TGTGCCAGCAGAGTCGACAGGGAGGTTTATGGCTACACGTTC
TRBV7-2,many,TRBJ2-5,TRBD2,CASSLASGGANPETQYF,TGTGCCAGCAGCTTAGCTAGCGGGGGGGCAAACCCAGAGACCCAGTACTTC
TRBV6-1,many,TRBJ1-2,-,CASSLTGFGYGYTF,TGTGCCAGCAGTCTAACAGGGTTTGGGTATGGCTACACCTTC
TRBV7-2,-,TRBJ2-3,TRBD1,CASSSGGFSPTQYF,TGTGCCAGCAGCTCAGGGGGCTTTAGCCCAACGCAGTATTTT
TRBV28,many,TRBJ2-2,-,CASSHSSANTGELFF,TGTGCCAGCAGCCATTCATCAGCGAACACCGGGGAGCTGTTTTTT